These 17 T cell receptor beta chains were sequenced from one sample in a study of cytomegalovirus exposure and HLA in healthy donors. Using immunoSEQ multiplex PCR, the repertoire was profiled, and TCRdb retains in-frame clones only, with some absent. The sample has over 200,000 clones, 90% seen once. Specimen: PBMCs. The receptors originated from a young woman in good health and CMV-seronegative.

The chain uses TRBV7-8 and TRBJ2-3; 12 bases fit TRBD2. The trim removed 5 bases at V and 5 bases at J, leaving 11 bases unmatched. From germline, CDR1 is SGHVS and CDR2 FQNEAQ. The CDR3 is made up of 17 amino acids. CDR3 amino acids: CASSRRLAGEVVDTQYF. CDR3 DNA: TGTGCCAGCAGCCGACGACTAGCGGGGGAGGTTGTAGATACGCAGTATTTT.

The rearrangement uses TRBV5-8 and TRBJ2-4; D is perhaps TRBD2 (5 bases). Germline CDR1 and CDR2: SGHTS and YDEGEE. The CDR3 loop spans 15 amino acids. The germline V and J ends were trimmed by 3 bases and 0 bases, with 10 bases remaining between them. Written as DNA, the CDR3 is TGTGCCAGCAGCTCCGAGACTATAGCCAAAAACATTCAGTACTTC. Encoded protein: CASSSETIAKNIQYF.

The chain is built from TRBV7-8 and TRBJ2-7; 9 nucleotides agree with TRBD2. CDR3 length: 18 amino acids. Germline CDR1 SGHVS, CDR2 FQNEAQ. V gave up 2 bases and J gave up 4 bases; unmatched junction bases: 15. CDR3 protein: CASSLSSGGPRDIYEQYV. The CDR3 coding sequence is TGTGCCAGCAGCTTAAGTAGCGGGGGACCCAGAGATATATACGAGCAGTACGTC.

The V call is TRBV6-1, the J call TRBJ2-5, with TRBD1 matching over 8 bases. The J segment lost 4 bases and the V segment lost 0 bases, leaving 1 base of the junction unmatched. The CDR3 contains 14 residues. Germline CDR1 MNHNS, CDR2 SASEGT. CDR3 DNA: TGTGCCAGCAGTGAAGCAGGACAGGGAGAGACCCAGTACTTC. As protein: CASSEAGQGETQYF.

V gene TRBV4-1 combines with J gene TRBJ2-2, with TRBD2 matching 8 bases. CDR3 size: 18 residues. V was pared by 5 bases and J by 7 bases, with 18 bases of the junction left unmatched. The V gene's germline CDR1 is MGHRA and CDR2 YSYEKL. The DNA for the CDR3 is TGCGCCAGCAGCTCACATAGGTTATCGGGGGGGCAGGGCGGGGAGCTGTTTTTT. This sequence encodes CASSSHRLSGGQGGELFF.

This chain uses TRBV7-9 with TRBJ1-6; a weak D match, TRBD1 (5 bases). The CDR3 runs 15 residues. Germline CDR1 SEHNR, CDR2 FQNEAQ (reference sequence). Trimming removed 1 base at V and 8 bases at J, with 12 bases between. In DNA form, the CDR3 reads TGTGCCAGCAGCTTAGGACAGCCCCGTTATTCACCCCTCCACTTT. It is translated as CASSLGQPRYSPLHF.

This chain connects TRBV11-2 to TRBJ2-1, with D possibly being TRBD2 (5 bases). CDR1 and CDR2 (germline): SGHAT, FQNNGV. V lost 3 bases and J lost 7, with 10 bases in between. This CDR3 has 13 amino acids. DNA for the CDR3: TGTGCCAGCAGCTTTGCACTAGGGAATGAGCAGTTCTTC. It codes for CASSFALGNEQFF.

The chain uses TRBV27 and TRBJ1-4, with TRBD1 as a possible D gene (5 bases). Germline loops: CDR1 MNHEY, CDR2 SMNVEV (reference sequence). The V gene lost 1 base and the J gene lost 10 bases, with 13 bases spanning the gap. This CDR3 is built from 14 residues. The CDR3 DNA sequence: TGTGCCAGCAGTTTATGGACGAACGGGGGAAAACTGTTTTTT. It specifies CASSLWTNGGKLFF.

This clone has a single count. This chain joins TRBV9 and TRBJ2-3; 9 bases fit TRBD2. The junction had 3 bases not matched to a gene; V was cut back by 1 base and J by 0 bases. Germline CDR1 and CDR2: SGDLS and YYNGEE. CDR3 length: 16 amino acids. DNA for the CDR3: TGTGCCAGCAGCGTATCACTAGCGGGTAGCACAGATACGCAGTATTTT. It codes for CASSVSLAGSTDTQYF.

V is TRBV5-1 and J is TRBJ2-2; 11 bases match TRBD2. Germline lookup yields CDR1 SGHRS and CDR2 YFSETQ. Trimming took 3 bases from V and 6 from J; bases not matched to a gene: 7. This CDR3 is 16 amino acids long. Here the CDR3 reads CASSSASGGPSGELFF. Here the CDR3 DNA reads TGCGCCAGCAGCTCAGCTAGCGGGGGGCCCTCCGGGGAGCTGTTTTTT. Filled out from reference TRBV5-1 and TRBJ2-2, the complete variable domain reads KAGVTQTPRYLIKTRGQQVTLSCSPISGHRSVSWYQQTPGQGLQFLFEYFSETQRNKGNFPGRFSGRQFSNSRSEMNVSTLELGDSALYLCASSSASGGPSGELFFGEGSRLTVL.

The chain recombines TRBV14 with TRBJ2-1; the match to TRBD2 covers 9 bases. CDR1 is SGHDN and CDR2 is FVKESK in the germline V gene. This CDR3 spans 15 amino acids. Losses at the gene ends were 4 bases for V and 9 bases for J; bases not matched to a gene: 10. CDR3 coding DNA: TGTGCCAGCAGCCCGATAGGCGGGGGGGCTGGTGAGCAGTTCTTC. It encodes CASSPIGGGAGEQFF.

V and J are TRBV28 and TRBJ2-1; 11 bases align to TRBD2. The CDR3 is 16 amino acids. CDR1 and CDR2 from the germline V gene are MDHEN and SYDVKM. The V segment lost 6 bases and the J segment 4 bases; nucleotides outside the gene matches: 8. CDR3 in amino acids: CASSLSGLAGYNEQFF. CDR3 bases: TGTGCCAGCAGCCTATCCGGACTAGCGGGTTACAATGAGCAGTTCTTC.

The rearrangement links TRBV6-5 to TRBJ1-2, with unresolved D. Germline values: CDR1 MNHEY, CDR2 SVGAGI. The CDR3 has 13 residues. The ends were cut back, 2 bases at V and 5 bases at J, with 9 bases in the middle. The CDR3 DNA sequence: TGTGCCAGCAGTTACCAGCGGGGATATGGCTACACCTTC. Residues: CASSYQRGYGYTF.

The genes are TRBV2 and TRBJ1-2; D is uncertain. This CDR3 contains 12 residues. Germline assignment: CDR1 SNHLY and CDR2 FYNNEI. Between the trimmed V and J ends, which lost 7 bases and 4 bases, there was a span of 10 bases. In nucleotides, the CDR3 is TGTGCCAGCATCCGGGAAAGCTATGGCTACACCTTC. The encoded protein is CASIRESYGYTF.

The rearrangement uses TRBV28 and TRBJ2-7, with 9 nucleotides matching TRBD2. V was pared by 2 bases and J by 6 bases, with 2 bases of the junction left unmatched. Germline V CDR1 and CDR2: MDHEN, SYDVKM. The CDR3 has 13 amino acids. CDR3 amino acids: CASSLAGGREQYV. The CDR3 DNA reads as TGTGCCAGCAGTTTAGCGGGGGGGCGCGAGCAGTACGTC.

This clone was counted only a few times. The rearrangement uses TRBV6-6 and TRBJ1-1; D unclear. The CDR3 runs 13 residues. The V gene lost 6 bases and the J gene lost 0 bases, with 8 bases spanning the gap. Germline V gene sequence: CDR1 MNHNY, CDR2 SVGAGI (reference sequence). The CDR3 spells CASSPSVNTEAFF. The DNA of the CDR3 is TGTGCCAGCAGCCCCTCCGTGAACACTGAAGCTTTCTTT.

The gene calls are TRBV5-4 and TRBJ1-1; D is unresolved. V was cut by 0 bases and J by 4 bases, with 10 bases left in between. CDR3 size: 14 residues. The germline V gene encodes CDR1 SGHNT and CDR2 YYREEE (reference sequence). The CDR3 loop is CASSLDGEGTEAFF. CDR3 DNA sequence: TGTGCCAGCAGCTTGGACGGGGAAGGCACTGAAGCTTTCTTT.